This passage covers 18 T cell receptor beta chains from one sample sequenced in a study of preoperative IRX-2 immunotherapy in early breast cancer. The assay was immunoSEQ multiplex PCR, and TCRdb's table has in-frame clones only and misses some. The sample lists about 23,000 clones, about 95% occurring once. Sample treatment: preoperative locoregional IRX-2 cytokine immunotherapy. The sequencing here drew on tumor tissue, taken after IRX-2 immunotherapy. These receptors originate from a human donor with breast cancer.

The chain employs TRBV11-2 and TRBJ1-5; D unresolved. Germline-derived CDR1 and CDR2 are SGHAT and FQNNGV. The CDR3 loop spans 17 amino acids. The V gene lost 5 bases and the J gene lost 4 bases, with 21 bases spanning the gap. This CDR3 is CASSARGGGLANQPQHF. The DNA for the CDR3 is TGTGCCAGCAGCGCCCGTGGCGGCGGATTAGCGAATCAGCCCCAGCATTTT. Supplemented by reference TRBV11-2 and TRBJ1-5, the full variable domain reads EAGVAQSPRYKIIEKRQSVAFWCNPISGHATLYWYQQILGQGPKLLIQFQNNGVVDDSQLPKDRFSAERLKGVDSTLKIQPAKLEDSAVYLCASSARGGGLANQPQHFGDGTRLSIL.

This clone was counted between two and nine times. This chain connects TRBV9 to TRBJ2-2; 10 nucleotides align to TRBD1. The V gene end was trimmed by 4 bases and the J gene end by 7 bases; junction bases not matched to a gene: 1. The CDR3 is 13 amino acids. Per germline, CDR1 SGDLS and CDR2 YYNGEE. In DNA, the CDR3 is TGTGCCAGCAGCCGGACAGGGGGCGGGGAGCTGTTTTTT. This sequence encodes CASSRTGGGELFF.

The chain links TRBV9 to TRBJ2-1; 14 bases map to TRBD2. The CDR3 has 15 residues. Germline CDR1 is SGDLS and CDR2 is YYNGEE. Unmatched junction bases numbered 5, after V lost 2 bases and J lost 10 bases. This CDR3 is CASSVGLAGVEEQFF. The CDR3 nucleotides read TGTGCCAGCAGCGTGGGACTAGCGGGAGTTGAGGAGCAGTTCTTC.

This chain links TRBV6-1 with TRBJ2-5, with 7 bases fitting TRBD1. Germline CDR1 MNHNS, CDR2 SASEGT. This CDR3 spans 16 amino acids. Trimming at V came to 3 bases and at J to 3 bases, leaving 10 bases not matched to a gene. The CDR3 nucleotides read TGTGCCAGCAGTGATCGGGACAGAGTTTTTAAAGAGACCCAGTACTTC. Amino acids: CASSDRDRVFKETQYF.

CDR3 amino acids: CASSPGAGYGYTF. CDR3 nucleotides: TGTGCCAGCAGTCCAGGGGCAGGCTATGGCTACACCTTC. This chain joins TRBV7-9 and TRBJ1-2; tentative D call: TRBD1 (6 bases). The CDR3 spans 13 residues. The germline V gene has CDR1 SEHNR and CDR2 FQNEAQ (reference sequence). The V end was cut by 6 bases, the J end by 4 bases, with 12 bases between.

V gene TRBV7-8 combines with J gene TRBJ2-7, with TRBD2 identical over 14 bases. Trimming removed 5 bases from V and 1 base from J; junction bases left unmatched: 10. Germline CDR1 reads SGHVS; CDR2 reads FQNEAQ. The CDR3 contains 18 residues. The CDR3 DNA is TGTGCCAGCAGCCCCCGACTAGCGGGAGGGCCAAGGTCCTACGAGCAGTACTTC. Encoded protein: CASSPRLAGGPRSYEQYF.

This sequence joins TRBV30 and TRBJ1-3, with unresolved D. The CDR3 runs to 13 residues. Germline loops: CDR1 GTSNPN, CDR2 SVGIG (reference sequence). V shed 4 bases and J shed 3 bases, with 10 bases lying between them. The CDR3 sequence is CAWNGYDGNTIYF. CDR3 DNA sequence: TGTGCCTGGAATGGGTACGATGGAAACACCATATATTTT.

The chain carries TRBV6-5 and TRBJ1-5; D uncertain. The CDR3 covers 13 residues. Trimming cost V 4 bases and J 4 bases, with 8 bases left between them. CDR1 is MNHEY and CDR2 is SVGAGI in the germline V gene. The CDR3 sequence is CASSSRGNQPQHF. Here the CDR3 DNA reads TGTGCCAGCAGTTCCCGAGGGAATCAGCCCCAGCATTTT.

This chain uses TRBV11-3 with TRBJ2-5; D ambiguous. Germline V gene data show CDR1 as SGHNT and CDR2 as YENEEA. Trimming took 10 bases from V and 3 from J, leaving 15 bases between them. The CDR3 covers 13 residues. CDR3 coding DNA: TGTGCCAAGAACATTCCCTTGAAAGAGACCCAGTACTTC. It specifies CAKNIPLKETQYF.

The rearrangement links TRBV6-6 to TRBJ1-3, with a possible D match to TRBD1 (6 bases). CDR1 is MNHNY and CDR2 is SVGAGI in the germline V gene (reference sequence). The CDR3 sequence is 15 residues long. Between the trimmed V and J ends, which lost 2 bases and 3 bases, there was a span of 11 bases. In nucleotides, the CDR3 is TGTGCCAGCAGTTACGGGGGACAAATTGGAAACACCATATATTTT. Translated, it gives CASSYGGQIGNTIYF.

The rearrangement links TRBV6-1 to TRBJ1-1, with D possibly being TRBD1 (6 bases). The CDR3 has 15 residues. V lost 3 bases to trimming and J lost 2 bases, with 13 bases between them. Looked up from germline, CDR1 is MNHNS and CDR2 is SASEGT. The CDR3 reads CASSEAGAINTEAFF. Here the CDR3 DNA reads TGTGCCAGCAGTGAGGCAGGGGCTATAAACACTGAAGCTTTCTTT.

This clone was found once. The CDR3 DNA follows: TGCAGCGTTGAAGATCGGGGAGGGGTGTCCTACGAGCAGTACTTC. Amino acid sequence: CSVEDRGGVSYEQYF. This rearrangement joins TRBV29-1 to TRBJ2-7; 7 bases are a match to TRBD2. This CDR3 is 15 amino acids long. V lost 0 bases to trimming and J lost 1 base; unmatched junction nucleotides: 6. Germline V lookup: CDR1 SQVTM, CDR2 ANQGSEA.

This chain connects TRBV4-2 to TRBJ2-5, with a tentative D call TRBD2 (5 bases). In germline, CDR1 is LGHNA, CDR2 YNFKEQ. V was clipped by 1 base and J by 0 bases, with 6 bases between them. This CDR3 has 14 amino acids. The CDR3 spells CASSQGRYQETQYF. As DNA, the CDR3 is TGTGCCAGCAGCCAAGGGAGGTACCAAGAGACCCAGTACTTC.

The rearrangement links TRBV7-9 to TRBJ2-3, with D possibly matching TRBD1 (6 bases). V lost 5 bases to trimming and J lost 0 bases, with 15 bases between them. From germline, CDR1 is SEHNR and CDR2 FQNEAQ (reference sequence). The CDR3 is 16 residues long. DNA for the CDR3: TGTGCCAGCAGCCAAGGACAGCTCTATAGCACAGATACGCAGTATTTT. It translates to CASSQGQLYSTDTQYF.

The V call is TRBV25-1, the J call TRBJ1-6; no definite D call. Germline assignment: CDR1 MGHDK and CDR2 SYGVNS. The CDR3 loop spans 14 amino acids. The V and J ends lost 6 bases and 4 bases respectively, with 10 bases between them. The CDR3 protein is CASSPRTYNSPLHF. DNA of the CDR3: TGTGCCAGCAGCCCCCGGACTTATAATTCACCCCTCCACTTT.

CDR3 DNA: TGTGCCAGCGGGCGGACAGGGGACGAGCAGTACTTC. Amino acids: CASGRTGDEQYF. The chain is built from TRBV6-5 and TRBJ2-7; TRBD1 aligns across 9 bases. This CDR3 has 12 amino acids. Germline V CDR1 and CDR2: MNHEY, SVGAGI. V trimming: 8 bases; J trimming: 5 bases; junction bases outside the gene matches: 4.

The chain combines TRBV7-3 with TRBJ2-5; no definite D call. Deletions cut 0 bases from V and 4 bases from J, with 12 bases between. The CDR3 is made up of 15 amino acids. Looked up from germline, CDR1 is SGHTA and CDR2 is FQGTGA. Here the CDR3 DNA reads TGTGCCAGCAGCTTAACAGGGCAGGTAACAGAGACCCAGTACTTC. It translates to CASSLTGQVTETQYF. The full variable domain, its missing parts supplied by reference TRBV7-3 and TRBJ2-5, is GAGVSQTPSNKVTEKGKYVELRCDPISGHTALYWYRQSLGQGPEFLIYFQGTGAADDSGLPNDRFFAVRPEGSVSTLKIQRTERGDSAVYLCASSLTGQVTETQYFGPGTRLLVL.

The V gene is TRBV29-1, the J gene TRBJ1-1; a weak D match, TRBD1 (5 bases). Germline V gene data show CDR1 as SQVTM and CDR2 as ANQGSEA. The ends were cut back, 6 bases at V and 7 bases at J, with 15 bases in the middle. The CDR3 runs to 12 residues. CDR3 region: CSVKTGRLEAFF. Written as DNA, the CDR3 is TGCAGCGTGAAGACGGGACGTCTTGAAGCTTTCTTT.